This passage covers 7 T cell receptor beta chains from one sample sequenced in a study of T cell clonotyping in hematopoietic cell transplantation. Profiled with immunoSEQ multiplex PCR; TCRdb holds only in-frame clones, not every one. Here the sample spans several thousand clones, roughly 94% being singletons. The sequences come from peripheral blood mononuclear cells, collected 30 days after allogeneic stem cell transplant. These receptors came from a male patient between 60 and 69 years old who had an allogeneic stem cell transplant from an unrelated donor, so T cells may come from the graft donor. Some clones in this sample may be carry-over from other donors' samples.

V and J are TRBV19 and TRBJ1-4; TRBD1 might be the D (6 bases). V lost 7 bases to trimming and J lost 8 bases, with 14 bases between them. The CDR3 has 13 amino acids. Germline V CDR1 and CDR2: LNHDA, SQIVND (reference sequence). The DNA for the CDR3 is TGTGCCAGTACCCGGGGGCGCGAAGAAAAACTGTTTTTT. Encoded protein: CASTRGREEKLFF.

CDR3 in amino acids: CASSASSGYNEQFF. The CDR3 DNA reads TGTGCCAGCAGCGCCTCTAGCGGGTACAATGAGCAGTTCTTC. The chain is built from TRBV9 and TRBJ2-1; 8 nucleotides match TRBD2. CDR1 and CDR2 (germline): SGDLS, YYNGEE. The trim removed 3 bases at V and 4 bases at J, leaving 3 bases unmatched. The CDR3 totals 14 residues.

V is TRBV29-1 and J is TRBJ2-2; a weak D match, TRBD1 (6 bases). The CDR3 covers 13 residues. Germline loops: CDR1 SQVTM, CDR2 ANQGSEA. V was clipped by 7 bases and J by 0 bases, with 9 bases between them. The CDR3 region is CSAGAANTGELFF. The CDR3 DNA follows: TGCAGCGCAGGGGCGGCGAACACCGGGGAGCTGTTTTTT.

The rearrangement links TRBV7-9 to TRBJ2-1, with TRBD1 matching over 7 bases. Germline V gene data show CDR1 as SEHNR and CDR2 as FQNEAQ (reference sequence). The CDR3 sequence is 13 residues long. J gave up 5 bases and V 5 bases, and 3 bases lay outside the gene matches. CDR3 DNA: TGTGCCAGCAGCCGGGACAGAAACAATGAGCAGTTCTTC. It specifies CASSRDRNNEQFF.

V gene TRBV28 combines with J gene TRBJ2-6; maybe TRBD2 (6 bases). This CDR3 is built from 16 residues. Germline V CDR1 and CDR2: MDHEN, SYDVKM. Trimming left V 8 bases short and J 1 base short, with 15 bases between. The CDR3 loop reads CASGGSSGSGANVLTF. The CDR3 DNA is TGTGCCAGCGGGGGGAGTAGTGGGTCTGGGGCCAACGTCCTGACTTTC. Full variable domain (remainder filled in from reference TRBV28 and TRBJ2-6): DVKVTQSSRYLVKRTGEKVFLECVQDMDHENMFWYRQDPGLGLRLIYFSYDVKMKEKGDIPEGYSVSREKKERFSLILESASTNQTSMYLCASGGSSGSGANVLTFGAGSRLTVL.

J is TRBJ2-5 and V is TRBV15; 11 bases map to TRBD1. This CDR3 comprises 15 residues. The ends lost 4 bases at V and 5 bases at J; junction bases unmatched: 6. The germline CDR1 and CDR2 sequences are LNHNV and YYDKDF (reference sequence). The CDR3 bases are TGTGCCACCAGCACCGGGACAGGGGGACTGGAGACCCAGTACTTC. This encodes CATSTGTGGLETQYF.

The chain combines TRBV11-2 with TRBJ1-2, with D possibly TRBD1 on 5 matching bases. The CDR3 covers 13 residues. V was cut by 3 bases and J by 4 bases, with 9 bases left in between. Germline V gene lookup returns CDR1 SGHAT and CDR2 FQNNGV. The CDR3 nucleotides are TGTGCCAGCAGCTTTCAGGGCGGCTATGGCTACACCTTC. This translates into CASSFQGGYGYTF. Using reference TRBV11-2 and TRBJ1-2 for the parts outside the CDR3, the full variable domain is EAGVAQSPRYKIIEKRQSVAFWCNPISGHATLYWYQQILGQGPKLLIQFQNNGVVDDSQLPKDRFSAERLKGVDSTLKIQPAKLEDSAVYLCASSFQGGYGYTFGSGTRLTVV.